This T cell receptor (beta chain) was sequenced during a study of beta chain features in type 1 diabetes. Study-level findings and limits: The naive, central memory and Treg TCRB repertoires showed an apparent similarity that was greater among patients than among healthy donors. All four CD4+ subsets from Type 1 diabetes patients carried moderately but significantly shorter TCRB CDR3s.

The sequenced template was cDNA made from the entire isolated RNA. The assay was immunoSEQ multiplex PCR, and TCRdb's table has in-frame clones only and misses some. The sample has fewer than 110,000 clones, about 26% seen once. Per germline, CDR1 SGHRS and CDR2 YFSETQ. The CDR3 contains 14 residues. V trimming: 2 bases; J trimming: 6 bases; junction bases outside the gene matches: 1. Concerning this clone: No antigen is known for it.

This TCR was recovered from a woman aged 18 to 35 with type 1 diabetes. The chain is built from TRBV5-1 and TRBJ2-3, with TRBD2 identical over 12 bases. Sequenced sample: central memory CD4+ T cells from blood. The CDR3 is CASSFGTSGDTQYF. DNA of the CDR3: TGCGCCAGCAGCTTCGGGACTAGCGGGGATACGCAGTATTTT.